The rows below give T cell receptor beta chains drawn from one sample of a study of T-cell reconstitution after alpha-beta-depleted transplantation in children. TCRdb ran MiXCR on the PCR reads and lists one entry per CDR3 protein. Of a few hundred thousand distinct CDR3 sequences listed, approximately 11% were seen once; the top ten hold about 30%. The sequencing here drew on PBMCs, taken before TCRalphabeta/CD19-depleted stem cell transplant. The receptors were sampled from a child younger than two with acute myeloid leukemia, due to receive a stem cell transplant. Both conserved end residues are part of each CDR3. D genes are given only for firm matches. Clone size is given for some rows only: seen once, a few or many times, or a class if the clone is expanded.

len,v_gene,j_gene,abundance,d_gene,CDR3aa,CDR3nt
13,TRBV6-4,TRBJ1-1,many,-,CASRKQPNTEAFF,TGTGCCAGCAGAAAACAACCGAACACTGAAGCTTTCTTT
12,TRBV7-9,TRBJ2-1,many,-,CASSPPQHEQFF,TGTGCCAGCAGCCCCCCCCAGCATGAGCAGTTCTTC
17,TRBV4-1,TRBJ1-5,many,-,CASSPRSREYSNQPQHF,TGCGCCAGCAGCCCACGGAGTAGGGAATATAGCAATCAGCCCCAGCATTTT
13,TRBV28,TRBJ2-5,-,-,CARSLPGLETQYF,TGTGCCCGCAGTTTGCCAGGCCTAGAGACCCAGTACTTC
15,TRBV29-1,TRBJ2-7,many,-,CSVLNHRKATYEQYF,TGCAGCGTCCTTAACCACAGGAAGGCGACCTACGAGCAGTACTTC
15,TRBV28,TRBJ2-6,many,-,CASSSPISGANVLTF,TGTGCCAGCAGTTCGCCGATCTCTGGGGCCAACGTCCTGACTTTC
13,TRBV20-1,TRBJ1-5,many,TRBD1,CSASDRGHHPQHF,TGCAGTGCTAGCGACAGGGGGCATCATCCCCAGCATTTT
15,TRBV5-1,TRBJ2-2,many,TRBD2,CASTPSGIDTGELFF,TGCGCCAGCACCCCTAGCGGGATCGACACCGGGGAGCTGTTTTTT
19,TRBV24-1,TRBJ2-5,many,TRBD2,CATSDRASGSILVGETQYF,TGTGCCACCAGTGATAGGGCTAGCGGGAGTATTTTAGTCGGGGAGACCCAGTACTTC
12,TRBV20-1,TRBJ1-1,many,-,CRGDRELSIAFF,TGCAGGGGGGACCGGGAACTCAGTATAGCTTTCTTT
16,TRBV6-2/TRBV6-3,TRBJ2-7,many,TRBD2,CASSYWTSGSSYEQYF,TGTGCCAGCAGTTACTGGACTAGCGGGAGCTCCTACGAGCAGTACTTC
11,TRBV29-1,TRBJ1-2,many,TRBD1,CSAGQGRGYTF,TGCAGCGCCGGACAGGGTCGTGGCTACACCTTC
15,TRBV7-2,TRBJ2-3,many,-,CASSLQALSTDTQYF,TGTGCCAGCAGCTTACAGGCGTTGAGCACAGATACGCAGTATTTT
13,TRBV5-1,TRBJ1-5,many,-,CASSLGGLGPQHF,TGCGCCAGCAGCTTGGGGGGCCTGGGGCCCCAGCATTTT
15,TRBV3-1,TRBJ1-5,many,-,CASSQGGKSNQPQHF,TGTGCCAGCAGCCAAGGGGGGAAGAGCAATCAGCCCCAGCATTTT
17,TRBV7-2,TRBJ2-2,many,-,CASSLTRLAPLTGELFF,TGTGCCAGCAGCTTAACCCGGCTAGCGCCTTTAACCGGGGAGCTGTTTTTT
15,TRBV5-4,TRBJ2-7,many,-,CASRIPTGPPYEQYF,TGTGCCAGCAGAATCCCGACGGGCCCACCCTACGAGCAGTACTTC
17,TRBV5-5,TRBJ2-7,many,TRBD2,CASSLGGGRSLIWEQYF,TGTGCCAGCAGCTTGGGGGGAGGGAGATCGCTCATTTGGGAGCAGTACTTC
12,TRBV12-3/TRBV12-4,TRBJ2-5,many,-,CASRSVQETQYF,TGTGCCAGCAGGTCTGTACAAGAGACCCAGTACTTC
15,TRBV7-9,TRBJ2-1,many,TRBD2,CASSLRREWYNEQFF,TGTGCCAGCAGTCTACGGCGGGAGTGGTACAATGAGCAGTTCTTC
16,TRBV7-2,TRBJ2-7,-,TRBD2,CASSLGTRLAAYEQYF,TGTGCCAGCAGCTTAGGTACTCGGCTAGCGGCCTACGAGCAGTACTTC
14,TRBV5-1,TRBJ2-1,many,-,CASSPRSSYNEQFF,TGCGCCAGCAGCCCCCGCAGCTCCTACAATGAGCAGTTCTTC
14,TRBV20-1,TRBJ2-1,many,-,CSAQWAGTHNEQFF,TGCAGTGCTCAGTGGGCCGGGACCCACAATGAGCAGTTCTTC
18,TRBV12-3/TRBV12-4,TRBJ2-1,many,-,CASSPPIPGPSSYNEQFF,TGTGCCAGCAGTCCACCAATTCCGGGACCCAGCTCCTACAATGAGCAGTTCTTC
14,TRBV4-1,TRBJ2-7,many,-,CASSQRLAFYEQYF,TGCGCCAGCAGCCAGAGACTGGCCTTCTACGAGCAGTACTTC
13,TRBV20-1,TRBJ1-4,many,-,CSAIPRADEKLFF,TGCAGTGCTATACCCAGGGCAGATGAAAAACTGTTTTTT
13,TRBV28,TRBJ2-3,-,-,CASKDRVNQPQYF,TGTGCCAGCAAGGACAGAGTTAATCAGCCCCAGTATTTT
14,TRBV5-1,TRBJ2-2,few,-,CASSFDRVLGELFF,TGCGCCAGCAGCTTTGATCGGGTTCTAGGGGAGCTGTTTTTT
14,TRBV5-1,TRBJ1-1,many,-,CASRDLGVDTEAFF,TGCGCCAGCAGGGACCTTGGGGTGGACACTGAAGCTTTCTTT
16,TRBV5-1,TRBJ2-1,-,TRBD2,CGSNPPLAGTNNEQFF,TGCGGCAGCAACCCACCTCTAGCGGGGACGAACAATGAGCAGTTCTTC
15,TRBV4-2,TRBJ1-1,-,-,CASSPEQGLNTEAFF,TGTGCCAGCAGCCCAGAACAGGGTTTGAACACTGAAGCTTTCTTT
14,TRBV11-3,TRBJ1-2,many,TRBD1,CASSLGPGGDGYTF,TGTGCCAGCAGCCTTGGTCCAGGGGGCGATGGCTACACCTTC
17,TRBV20-1,TRBJ2-6,many,TRBD1,CSAELDRVFSGANVLTF,TGCAGTGCGGAATTGGACAGGGTTTTCTCTGGGGCCAACGTCCTGACTTTC
12,TRBV29-1,TRBJ1-1,many,-,CSVVGGTSEAFF,TGCAGCGTTGTGGGAGGTACTTCTGAAGCTTTCTTT
14,TRBV10-3,TRBJ2-3,many,TRBD1,CAISDLRGPDTQYF,TGTGCCATCAGTGATTTGAGGGGGCCAGATACGCAGTATTTT
16,TRBV18,TRBJ1-5,once,-,CASSAYRARQNQPQHF,TGTGCCAGCTCGGCCTATCGTGCACGGCAGAATCAGCCCCAGCATTTT
11,TRBV19,TRBJ2-5,-,TRBD1,CATGQEETQYF,TGTGCCACGGGACAGGAAGAGACCCAGTACTTC
13,TRBV20-1,TRBJ1-4,many,TRBD1,CSAPDRGSEKLFF,TGCAGTGCTCCCGACAGGGGGAGCGAAAAACTGTTTTTT
16,TRBV11-2,TRBJ1-6,many,TRBD1,CASVDLGQARNSPLHF,TGTGCCAGCGTGGACCTAGGACAGGCGAGAAATTCACCCCTCCACTTT
13,TRBV29-1,TRBJ2-1,-,-,CSLMGQAGSEQFF,TGCAGCCTCATGGGGCAGGCTGGGAGCGAGCAGTTCTTC
15,TRBV11-2,TRBJ2-3,many,TRBD2,CASSSRDYSRGTQYF,TGTGCCAGCAGCTCCAGGGACTACAGTCGGGGGACGCAGTATTTT
14,TRBV19,TRBJ1-1,many,-,CASSRPSFNTEAFF,TGTGCCAGTAGTAGACCAAGTTTTAACACTGAAGCTTTCTTT
13,TRBV7-8,TRBJ2-7,many,-,CASTRHQAHEQYF,TGTGCCAGCACAAGACATCAAGCCCACGAGCAGTACTTC
14,TRBV6-5,TRBJ2-7,many,-,CASSYSTPSYEQYF,TGTGCCAGCAGTTACTCGACCCCCTCCTACGAGCAGTACTTC
13,TRBV7-9,TRBJ1-2,many,TRBD1,CASSLESGGRYTF,TGTGCCAGCAGCTTAGAGTCAGGGGGCCGCTACACCTTC
16,TRBV7-8,TRBJ1-5,many,-,CASSPQTYTGFQPQHF,TGTGCCAGCAGCCCCCAGACCTACACGGGCTTTCAGCCCCAGCATTTT
14,TRBV5-6,TRBJ2-7,many,-,CASSWRTWGYEQYF,TGTGCCAGCAGCTGGCGGACTTGGGGCTACGAGCAGTACTTC
15,TRBV5-1,TRBJ2-1,few,TRBD2,CASSSSGRQINEQFF,TGCGCCAGCAGCTCTAGCGGGAGGCAGATCAATGAGCAGTTCTTC